The 11 T cell receptor beta chains presented below share a single source sample, sequenced in a study of shared clonotypes between healthy human individuals. TCRdb's table, derived via immunoSEQ multiplex PCR, lists solely in-frame clones and lacks some. The sample shows about 480,000 clones, approximately 79% of them seen only once. Material for sequencing was PBMCs. The receptors here all came from a woman between 35 and 50 years old in good health. Some clones in this sample may be carry-over from other donors' samples.

The rearrangement joins TRBV5-8 to TRBJ2-7; 7 bases align to TRBD2. The J call may be wrong; the DNA end is better matched by TRBJ2-1. Germline-derived CDR1 and CDR2 are SGHTS and YDEGEE. CDR3 length equals 14 residues. The CDR3 DNA reads TGTGCCAGCAGCTTGGGGGGTCGGGAGGATGAGCAGTTCTTC. It codes for CASSLGGREDEQFF.

The V call is TRBV14, the J call TRBJ2-5; D remains unclear. Germline assignment: CDR1 SGHDN and CDR2 FVKESK. There are 14 residues in the CDR3. V gave up 1 base and J gave up 7 bases, with 13 bases separating them. CDR3 DNA sequence: TGTGCCAGCAGCCAAGCCCACCTTTGGGGGACCCAGTACTTC. Protein: CASSQAHLWGTQYF.

The chain combines TRBV6-1 with TRBJ1-2; D may be TRBD1 (5 bases). The CDR3 has 12 residues. Germline values: CDR1 MNHNS, CDR2 SASEGT. Trimming shortened V by 0 bases and J by 10 bases, and 9 bases separated the two germline ends. DNA for the CDR3: TGTGCCAGCAGTGAAGCGGGGGGATTCTACACCTTC. Residues: CASSEAGGFYTF.

Written as DNA, the CDR3 is TGTGCCAGCAGTGAAGCGCTTCGGCTAGATGAGCAGTACTTC. This gives the protein CASSEALRLDEQYF. The chain employs TRBV2 and TRBJ2-7, with no clear D. This CDR3 spans 14 amino acids. CDR1 and CDR2 (germline): SNHLY, FYNNEI. Trimming left V 0 bases short and J 7 bases short, with 13 bases between.

The chain uses TRBV29-1 and TRBJ2-5; D possibly corresponds to TRBD2 (6 bases). Between the trimmed V and J ends, which lost 3 bases and 2 bases, there was a span of 7 bases. Germline CDR1 reads SQVTM; CDR2 reads ANQGSEA. The CDR3 totals 12 residues. CDR3 residues: CSVEGGQETQYF. Written as DNA, the CDR3 is TGCAGCGTTGAGGGGGGACAAGAGACCCAGTACTTC. Full variable domain (rest looked up from reference TRBV29-1 and TRBJ2-5): SAVISQKPSRDICQRGTSLTIQCQVDSQVTMMFWYRQQPGQSLTLIATANQGSEATYESGFVIDKFPISRPNLTFSTLTVSNMSPEDSSIYLCSVEGGQETQYFGPGTRLLVL.

The chain combines TRBV27 with TRBJ2-1, with TRBD2 as a possible D gene (5 bases). This CDR3 spans 16 amino acids. Trimming shortened V by 7 bases and J by 3 bases, and 19 bases separated the two germline ends. Germline CDR1 reads MNHEY; CDR2 reads SMNVEV (reference sequence). The CDR3 DNA reads TGTGCCAGCACCTCCCCAGGCGGGCCCCGCTACAATGAGCAGTTCTTC. Residues: CASTSPGGPRYNEQFF.

The J gene is TRBJ1-4, the V gene TRBV19; D unclear. This CDR3 has 14 amino acids. Germline V CDR1 and CDR2: LNHDA, SQIVND (reference sequence). Trimming left V 2 bases short and J 6 bases short, with 10 bases between. This chain's CDR3 is CASSIKGYHEKLFF. The CDR3 nucleotides read TGTGCCAGTAGTATAAAAGGATATCATGAAAAACTGTTTTTT.

The rearrangement links TRBV28 to TRBJ2-7; TRBD1 might be the D (6 bases). V gave up 6 bases and J gave up 0 bases, with 9 bases separating them. This CDR3 comprises 13 residues. CDR1 is MDHEN, CDR2 SYDVKM, per germline. CDR3 DNA sequence: TGTGCCAGCAGACAGGGATCCTCCTACGAGCAGTACTTC. Translation gives CASRQGSSYEQYF. Together with reference TRBV28 and TRBJ2-7, the CDR3 gives the full variable domain: DVKVTQSSRYLVKRTGEKVFLECVQDMDHENMFWYRQDPGLGLRLIYFSYDVKMKEKGDIPEGYSVSREKKERFSLILESASTNQTSMYLCASRQGSSYEQYFGPGTRLTVT.

V and J are TRBV4-3 and TRBJ2-2, with 7 bases identical to TRBD2. V was clipped by 3 bases and J by 6 bases; unmatched bases: 7. CDR1 is LGHNA and CDR2 is YSLEER in the germline V gene. CDR3 length: 15 residues. As DNA, the CDR3 is TGCGCCAGCAGCCAGAGGCGGGAGTCCCCCGGGGAGCTGTTTTTT. Protein sequence: CASSQRRESPGELFF.

V is TRBV4-3 and J is TRBJ2-2; possibly TRBD1 for D (5 bases). The CDR3 runs to 16 residues. Deletions cut 1 base from V and 5 bases from J, with 14 bases between. Per the germline V gene, CDR1 is LGHNA and CDR2 is YSLEER. The CDR3 reads CASSQVGQGRTGELFF. CDR3 nucleotide sequence: TGCGCCAGCAGCCAAGTCGGTCAGGGAAGGACCGGGGAGCTGTTTTTT.

This clone was counted a single time. J is TRBJ2-7 and V is TRBV30; D perhaps matches TRBD1 (5 bases). The CDR3 has 14 amino acids. The germline V and J ends were trimmed by 0 bases and 2 bases, with 11 bases remaining between them. Germline CDR1 and CDR2: GTSNPN and SVGIG (reference sequence). The CDR3 DNA reads TGTGCCTGGAGTGTAAGGGGCCCCGCCTACGAGCAGTACTTC. Its protein is CAWSVRGPAYEQYF.